The rows below give T cell receptor beta chains drawn from one sample of a study of PD-1 blockade in classical Hodgkin lymphoma. The data were produced by immunoSEQ multiplex PCR, yet TCRdb's version contains in-frame clones alone and is incomplete. The profile shows 85,000 to 90,000 clones, about nine tenths of them singletons. Sequences were derived from peripheral blood mononuclear cells (PBMCs), sampled before the fourth cycle of nivolumab. The receptors derive from a human donor with classical Hodgkin lymphoma. The CDR3 runs from the conserved cysteine through the conserved F or W. The D gene is left open where the match is weak. Expanded clones get a size class; other rows say once, few or many, or leave the size out.

D: .
size: .
V: TRBV7-9
J: TRBJ2-7
CDR3: CASSLTSHPTQYF
DNA: TGTGCCAGCAGCTTAACATCACACCCCACGCAGTACTTC

D: TRBD1
size: .
V: TRBV9
J: TRBJ1-6
CDR3: CASSQGTGNNSPLHF
DNA: TGTGCCAGCAGCCAAGGGACAGGCAATAATTCACCCCTCCACTTT

D: .
size: .
V: TRBV6-5
J: TRBJ1-2
CDR3: CASSYPDRAIGYTF
DNA: TGTGCCAGCAGTTACCCCGACAGAGCGATCGGCTACACCTTC

D: .
size: .
V: TRBV30
J: TRBJ2-5
CDR3: CAWRMQGRETQYF
DNA: TGTGCCTGGAGGATGCAGGGACGAGAGACCCAGTACTTC

D: TRBD1
size: .
V: TRBV4-2
J: TRBJ2-7
CDR3: CASSQGDRGFLEQYF
DNA: TGTGCCAGCAGCCAAGGGGACAGGGGGTTTTTGGAGCAGTACTTC

D: .
size: .
V: TRBV29-1
J: TRBJ2-7
CDR3: CSVARDSSNEQYF
DNA: TGCAGCGTTGCCCGGGATTCATCCAACGAGCAGTACTTC

D: TRBD2
size: .
V: TRBV9
J: TRBJ2-7
CDR3: CASSVGGTSVTYEQYF
DNA: TGTGCCAGCAGCGTAGGAGGGACTAGCGTAACCTACGAGCAGTACTTC

D: TRBD1
size: once
V: TRBV9
J: TRBJ1-1
CDR3: CASSVGTAYTEAFF
DNA: TGTGCCAGCAGCGTTGGGACAGCTTACACTGAAGCTTTCTTT

D: .
size: .
V: TRBV9
J: TRBJ1-2
CDR3: CASSAQGRGYTF
DNA: TGTGCCAGCAGCGCCCAGGGGAGAGGCTACACCTTC

D: .
size: .
V: TRBV28
J: TRBJ1-6
CDR3: CASSPFYGQSDRSYNSPLHF
DNA: TGTGCCAGCAGTCCGTTTTATGGACAGTCGGACCGCAGCTATAATTCACCCCTCCACTTT

D: .
size: .
V: TRBV2
J: TRBJ2-2
CDR3: CASSGDLGANTGELFF
DNA: TGTGCCAGCAGTGGGGACTTAGGGGCGAACACCGGGGAGCTGTTTTTT

D: .
size: few
V: TRBV25-1
J: TRBJ2-5
CDR3: CASSPFEAGQETQYF
DNA: TGTGCCAGCAGTCCTTTTGAGGCAGGGCAAGAGACCCAGTACTTC

D: TRBD1
size: .
V: TRBV18
J: TRBJ1-1
CDR3: CASSQRQGSNTEAFF
DNA: TGTGCCAGCTCACAACGACAGGGTTCGAACACTGAAGCTTTCTTT

D: .
size: .
V: TRBV9
J: TRBJ2-7
CDR3: CASSVEGSGNEQYF
DNA: TGTGCCAGCAGCGTCGAAGGGTCTGGCAACGAGCAGTACTTC

D: TRBD1
size: .
V: TRBV5-4
J: TRBJ2-6
CDR3: CASSFPGGAGANVLTF
DNA: TGTGCCAGCAGCTTTCCAGGGGGCGCTGGGGCCAACGTCCTGACTTTC

D: TRBD1
size: .
V: TRBV19
J: TRBJ2-7
CDR3: CASMGDSSYEQYF
DNA: TGTGCCAGTATGGGGGACAGCTCCTACGAGCAGTACTTC

D: .
size: few
V: TRBV5-6
J: TRBJ1-1
CDR3: CASSLVGRHTEAFF
DNA: TGTGCCAGCAGCTTGGTCGGACGCCACACTGAAGCTTTCTTT

D: .
size: .
V: TRBV15
J: TRBJ2-1
CDR3: CATSRSPSSYNEQFF
DNA: TGTGCCACCAGCAGATCTCCGAGCTCCTACAATGAGCAGTTCTTC

D: .
size: .
V: TRBV29-1
J: TRBJ1-1
CDR3: CSATGQGNTEAFF
DNA: TGCAGCGCCACAGGTCAGGGGAACACTGAAGCTTTCTTT

D: .
size: once
V: TRBV5-6
J: TRBJ1-3
CDR3: CASEVRSRSSGNTIYF
DNA: TGTGCCAGCGAGGTACGGTCACGGAGCTCTGGAAACACCATATATTTT

D: .
size: .
V: TRBV7-8
J: TRBJ2-5
CDR3: CASSFGGETQYF
DNA: TGTGCCAGCAGCTTTGGCGGAGAGACCCAGTACTTC

D: .
size: .
V: TRBV10-2
J: TRBJ2-2
CDR3: CASRTPTGELFF
DNA: TGCGCCAGCAGAACCCCCACCGGGGAGCTGTTTTTT

D: .
size: .
V: TRBV19
J: TRBJ2-7
CDR3: CASSISLGGYEQYF
DNA: TGTGCCAGTAGTATTAGTTTGGGAGGATACGAGCAGTACTTC

D: .
size: .
V: TRBV5-6
J: TRBJ2-7
CDR3: CASSLAGTSVYEQYF
DNA: TGTGCCAGCAGCTTGGCCGGGACCTCCGTTTACGAGCAGTACTTC

D: TRBD1
size: .
V: TRBV7-9
J: TRBJ2-1
CDR3: CASSIGQARSSYNEQFF
DNA: TGTGCCAGCAGCATCGGACAGGCCCGCAGCTCCTACAATGAGCAGTTCTTC

D: TRBD1
size: .
V: TRBV9
J: TRBJ1-3
CDR3: CASSASRDRVGNTIYF
DNA: TGTGCCAGCAGCGCCTCCCGGGACAGGGTCGGAAACACCATATATTTT

D: .
size: .
V: TRBV28
J: TRBJ2-7
CDR3: CASSFRGLSYEQYF
DNA: TGTGCCAGCAGTTTTCGCGGGCTCTCCTACGAGCAGTACTTC

D: TRBD1
size: .
V: TRBV9
J: TRBJ2-5
CDR3: CASSGTGTGDETQYF
DNA: TGTGCCAGCAGCGGAACCGGGACAGGGGACGAGACCCAGTACTTC

D: TRBD2
size: .
V: TRBV9
J: TRBJ2-3
CDR3: CASSGTSGTSTDTQYF
DNA: TGTGCCAGCAGCGGGACTAGCGGGACAAGCACAGATACGCAGTATTTT

D: .
size: .
V: TRBV30
J: TRBJ2-7
CDR3: CAWSEDRYYEQYF
DNA: TGTGCCTGGAGTGAGGACCGATACTACGAGCAGTACTTC

D: TRBD2
size: .
V: TRBV4-2
J: TRBJ2-3
CDR3: CASSPRGTSGGAGPDTQYF
DNA: TGTGCCAGCAGCCCAAGGGGGACTAGCGGGGGGGCCGGGCCAGATACGCAGTATTTT

D: .
size: once
V: TRBV6-6
J: TRBJ1-1
CDR3: CASSYSEGTWPAFF
DNA: TGTGCCAGCAGTTACTCGGAGGGGACTTGGCCAGCTTTCTTT

D: .
size: once
V: TRBV30
J: TRBJ2-7
CDR3: CAWSEGRKVSYEQYF
DNA: TGTGCCTGGAGTGAGGGGCGTAAAGTCTCCTACGAGCAGTACTTC

D: .
size: .
V: TRBV4-1
J: TRBJ1-4
CDR3: CASSHLLPGPPNEKLFF
DNA: TGCGCCAGCAGCCACCTCCTTCCGGGACCGCCTAATGAAAAACTGTTTTTT

D: TRBD1
size: .
V: TRBV7-2
J: TRBJ2-7
CDR3: CASSLWAPGQGAGEQYF
DNA: TGTGCCAGCAGCTTATGGGCCCCCGGACAGGGGGCGGGTGAGCAGTACTTC

D: .
size: .
V: TRBV27
J: TRBJ1-1
CDR3: CASSLASWGNTEAFF
DNA: TGTGCCAGCAGTTTAGCCTCGTGGGGAAACACTGAAGCTTTCTTT

D: TRBD2
size: .
V: TRBV11-3
J: TRBJ2-1
CDR3: CASSLKSGGAFEQFF
DNA: TGTGCCAGCAGCTTAAAAAGCGGGGGGGCTTTTGAGCAGTTCTTC

D: .
size: .
V: TRBV4-2
J: TRBJ1-2
CDR3: CASRGTAIGGYTF
DNA: TGTGCCAGCAGGGGGACGGCAATAGGAGGCTACACCTTC

D: TRBD1
size: once
V: TRBV7-9
J: TRBJ2-5
CDR3: CASRIAPGTEQETQYF
DNA: TGTGCCAGCAGGATAGCCCCCGGGACAGAGCAAGAGACCCAGTACTTC

D: .
size: .
V: TRBV7-9
J: TRBJ1-3
CDR3: CASSHSVNIENTIYF
DNA: TGTGCCAGCAGCCATTCCGTCAATATTGAAAACACCATATATTTT

D: .
size: .
V: TRBV7-9
J: TRBJ2-7
CDR3: CASSFGDYEQYF
DNA: TGTGCCAGCAGCTTCGGGGACTACGAGCAGTACTTC

D: .
size: .
V: TRBV5-1
J: TRBJ2-3
CDR3: CASKGSGGTDTQYF
DNA: TGCGCCAGCAAAGGGTCAGGGGGGACAGATACGCAGTATTTT

D: TRBD2
size: .
V: TRBV6-1
J: TRBJ2-2
CDR3: CASSDFLAGNTGELFF
DNA: TGTGCCAGCAGTGATTTTCTAGCGGGGAACACCGGGGAGCTGTTTTTT

D: .
size: .
V: TRBV5-1
J: TRBJ2-7
CDR3: CASSLRQIFSYEQYF
DNA: TGCGCCAGCAGCTTAAGACAGATATTCTCCTACGAGCAGTACTTC

D: TRBD1
size: .
V: TRBV19
J: TRBJ1-6
CDR3: CASSIAGQGSDNSPLHF
DNA: TGTGCCAGTAGTATCGCTGGACAGGGGTCCGATAATTCACCCCTCCACTTT

D: .
size: .
V: TRBV7-9
J: TRBJ2-7
CDR3: CASSLAKADEQYF
DNA: TGTGCCAGCAGCTTAGCCAAGGCCGACGAGCAGTACTTC

D: .
size: .
V: TRBV10-3
J: TRBJ2-7
CDR3: CAARSGAGHYEQYF
DNA: TGTGCCGCGCGATCCGGGGCGGGGCATTACGAGCAGTACTTC